This T cell receptor (beta chain) came from a study of control samples from healthy donors and cancer patients. Repertoires were generated with immunoSEQ multiplex PCR, while TCRdb's copy carries only in-frame clones and drops some. The profile shows roughly 34,000 clones, approximately 86% of them singletons. Per germline, CDR1 MNHNY and CDR2 SVGAGI (reference sequence). This CDR3 has 13 residues. The trim removed 9 bases at V and 14 bases at J, leaving 18 bases unmatched. Sequencing was done on a sample of PBMCs. The sequence was obtained from a woman between 35 and 50 years old with lung cancer. The gene calls are TRBV6-6 and TRBJ1-1; 7 positions match TRBD1. CDR3 in DNA: TGTGCCAGTTCCGCAAAAGGGGGCCAGGCCGGCTTCTTT. It yields the protein CASSAKGGQAGFF.